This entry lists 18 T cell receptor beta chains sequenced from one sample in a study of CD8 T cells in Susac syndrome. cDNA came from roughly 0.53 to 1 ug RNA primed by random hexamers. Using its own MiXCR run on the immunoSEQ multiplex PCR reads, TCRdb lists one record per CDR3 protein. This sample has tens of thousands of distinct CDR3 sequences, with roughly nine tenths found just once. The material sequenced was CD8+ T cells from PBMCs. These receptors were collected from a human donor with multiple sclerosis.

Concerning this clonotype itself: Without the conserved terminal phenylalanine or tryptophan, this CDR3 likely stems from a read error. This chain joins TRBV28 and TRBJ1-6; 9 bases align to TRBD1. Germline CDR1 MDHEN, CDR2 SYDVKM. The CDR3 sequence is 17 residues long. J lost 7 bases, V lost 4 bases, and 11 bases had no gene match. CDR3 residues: CASSSGTGRVQNSPLHL. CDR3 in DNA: TGTGCCAGCAGTTCAGGGACAGGGAGGGTACAAAATTCACCCCTCCACCTT.

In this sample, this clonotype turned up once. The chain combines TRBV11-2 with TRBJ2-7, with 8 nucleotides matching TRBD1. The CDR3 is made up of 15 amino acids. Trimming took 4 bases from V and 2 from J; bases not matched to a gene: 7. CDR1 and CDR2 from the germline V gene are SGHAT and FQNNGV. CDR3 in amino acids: CASSSGQGGPYEQYF. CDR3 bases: TGTGCCAGCAGCTCTGGACAGGGAGGTCCCTACGAGCAGTACTTC.

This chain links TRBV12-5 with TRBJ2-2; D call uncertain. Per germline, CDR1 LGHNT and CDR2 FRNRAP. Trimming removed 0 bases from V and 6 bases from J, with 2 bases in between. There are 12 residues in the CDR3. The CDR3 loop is CASGLVPGELFF. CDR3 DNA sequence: TGTGCTAGTGGTTTGGTACCCGGGGAGCTGTTTTTT.

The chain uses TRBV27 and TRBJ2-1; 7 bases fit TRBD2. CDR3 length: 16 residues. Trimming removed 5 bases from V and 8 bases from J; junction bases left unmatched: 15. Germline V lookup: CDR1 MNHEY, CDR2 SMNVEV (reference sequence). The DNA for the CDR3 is TGTGCCAGCAGTCCCTTGGGGAGGACTAGGATCGATGAGCAGTTCTTC. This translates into CASSPLGRTRIDEQFF.

This CDR3 reads CASSSGSSTEAFF. The CDR3 DNA follows: TGTGCCAGCAGCTCCGGGTCGAGCACTGAAGCTTTCTTT. This sequence joins TRBV5-4 and TRBJ1-1; D unclear. There are 13 residues in the CDR3. Per the germline V gene, CDR1 is SGHNT and CDR2 is YYREEE (reference sequence). V dropped 3 bases and J dropped 4 bases, with 10 bases sitting between them. Using reference TRBV5-4 and TRBJ1-1 for the parts outside the CDR3, the full variable domain is ETGVTQSPTHLIKTRGQQVTLRCSSQSGHNTVSWYQQALGQGPQFIFQYYREEENGRGNFPPRFSGLQFPNYSSELNVNALELDDSALYLCASSSGSSTEAFFGQGTRLTVV.

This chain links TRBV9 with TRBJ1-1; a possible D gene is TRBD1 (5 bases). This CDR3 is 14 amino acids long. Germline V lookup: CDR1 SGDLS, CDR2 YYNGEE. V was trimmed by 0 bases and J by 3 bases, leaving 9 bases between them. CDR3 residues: CASSVGGVDTEAFF. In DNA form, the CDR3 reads TGTGCCAGCAGCGTAGGAGGGGTAGACACTGAAGCTTTCTTT.

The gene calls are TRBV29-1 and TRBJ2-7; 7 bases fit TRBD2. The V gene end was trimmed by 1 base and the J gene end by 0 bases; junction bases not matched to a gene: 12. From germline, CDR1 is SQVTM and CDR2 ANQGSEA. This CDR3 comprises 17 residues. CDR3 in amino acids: CSVEVGPSGDLSYEQYF. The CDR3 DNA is TGCAGCGTTGAAGTAGGGCCAAGCGGGGACCTCTCCTACGAGCAGTACTTC.

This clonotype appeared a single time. CDR3 residues: CATSERQDRLNQPQHF. In nucleotides, the CDR3 is TGTGCCACCAGTGAGAGACAGGACAGGTTAAATCAGCCCCAGCATTTT. The genes are TRBV24-1 and TRBJ1-5; TRBD1 aligns across 7 bases. V gave up 4 bases and J gave up 4 bases; unmatched junction bases: 9. The V gene's germline CDR1 is KGHDR and CDR2 SFDVKD. CDR3 size: 16 residues.

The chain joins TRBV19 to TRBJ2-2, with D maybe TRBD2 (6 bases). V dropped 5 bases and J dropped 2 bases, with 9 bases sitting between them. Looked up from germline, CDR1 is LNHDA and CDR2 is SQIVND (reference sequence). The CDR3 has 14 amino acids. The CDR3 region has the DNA TGTGCCAGTAGTGTCGGGACTAACACCGGGGAGCTGTTTTTT. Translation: CASSVGTNTGELFF.

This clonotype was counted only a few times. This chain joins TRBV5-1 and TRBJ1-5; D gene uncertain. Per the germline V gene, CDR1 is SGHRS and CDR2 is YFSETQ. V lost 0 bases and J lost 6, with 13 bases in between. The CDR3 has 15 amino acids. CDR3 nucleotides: TGCGCCAGCAGCTTGGGCGGACTTCTAGGTCAGCCCCAGCATTTT. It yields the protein CASSLGGLLGQPQHF. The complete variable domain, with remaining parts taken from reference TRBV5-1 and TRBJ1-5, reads KAGVTQTPRYLIKTRGQQVTLSCSPISGHRSVSWYQQTPGQGLQFLFEYFSETQRNKGNFPGRFSGRQFSNSRSEMNVSTLELGDSALYLCASSLGGLLGQPQHFGDGTRLSIL.

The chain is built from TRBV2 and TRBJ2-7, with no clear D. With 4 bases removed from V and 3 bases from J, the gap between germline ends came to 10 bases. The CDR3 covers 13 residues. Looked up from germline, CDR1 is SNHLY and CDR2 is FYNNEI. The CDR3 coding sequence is TGTGCCAGCAGTGCCCCGGACGGCTACGAGCAGTACTTC. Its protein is CASSAPDGYEQYF.

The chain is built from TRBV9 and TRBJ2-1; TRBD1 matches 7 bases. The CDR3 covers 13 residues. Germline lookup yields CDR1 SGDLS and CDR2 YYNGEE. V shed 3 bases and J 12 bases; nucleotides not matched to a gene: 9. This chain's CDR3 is CASSARDSQAQFF. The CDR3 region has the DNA TGTGCCAGCAGCGCCCGGGACAGCCAAGCGCAGTTCTTC.

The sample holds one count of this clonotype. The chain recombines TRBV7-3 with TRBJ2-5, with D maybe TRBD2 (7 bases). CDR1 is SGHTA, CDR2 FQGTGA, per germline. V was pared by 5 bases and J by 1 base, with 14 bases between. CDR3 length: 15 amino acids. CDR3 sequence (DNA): TGTGCCAGCAGCCCTATAGGGGGGGGCCAAGAGACCCAGTACTTC. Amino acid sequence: CASSPIGGGQETQYF.

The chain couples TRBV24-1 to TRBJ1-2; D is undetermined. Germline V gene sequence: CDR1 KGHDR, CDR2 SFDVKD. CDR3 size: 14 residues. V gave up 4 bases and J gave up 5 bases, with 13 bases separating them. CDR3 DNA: TGTGCCACCAGTGAACCCGGGAAACCATATGGCTACACCTTC. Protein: CATSEPGKPYGYTF.

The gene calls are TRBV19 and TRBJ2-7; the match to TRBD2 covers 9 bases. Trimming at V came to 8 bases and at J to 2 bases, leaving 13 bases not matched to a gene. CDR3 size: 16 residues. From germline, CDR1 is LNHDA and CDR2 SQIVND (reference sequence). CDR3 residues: CASAPNSGRVPYEQYF. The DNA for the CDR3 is TGTGCCAGTGCCCCTAATAGCGGGAGAGTCCCCTACGAGCAGTACTTC.

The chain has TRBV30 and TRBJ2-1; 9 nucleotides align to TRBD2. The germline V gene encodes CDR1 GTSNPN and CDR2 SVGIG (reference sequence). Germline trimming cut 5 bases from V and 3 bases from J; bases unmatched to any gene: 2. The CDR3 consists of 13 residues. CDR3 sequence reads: CAWATSGYNEQFF. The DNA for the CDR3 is TGTGCCTGGGCGACTAGCGGCTACAATGAGCAGTTCTTC.

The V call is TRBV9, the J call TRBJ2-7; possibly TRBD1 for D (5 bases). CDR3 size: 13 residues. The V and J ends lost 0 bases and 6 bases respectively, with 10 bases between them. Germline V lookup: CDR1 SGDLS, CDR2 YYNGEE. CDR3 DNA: TGTGCCAGCAGCGTAGGAGTAGGGGTCGAGCAGTACTTC. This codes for CASSVGVGVEQYF.

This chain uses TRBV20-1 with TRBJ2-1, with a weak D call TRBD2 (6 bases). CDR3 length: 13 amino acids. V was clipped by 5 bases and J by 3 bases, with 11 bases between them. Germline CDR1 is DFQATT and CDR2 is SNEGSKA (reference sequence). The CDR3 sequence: CSASGTDYNEQFF. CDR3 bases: TGCAGTGCTTCCGGGACTGACTACAATGAGCAGTTCTTC.